The source of this T cell receptor (beta chain) is a study of graft-versus-host responses after intestinal transplantation. Processing released intraepithelial and lamina propria lymphocytes from the graft tissue. The V gene end was trimmed by 1 base and the J gene end by 10 bases; junction bases not matched to a gene: 11. Germline values: CDR1 MNHNS, CDR2 SASEGT. CDR3 length equals 15 residues. TCRdb's table, derived via immunoSEQ multiplex PCR, lists solely in-frame clones and lacks some. The table lists approximately 7,000 clones, roughly two thirds of them singletons. The sample in question was ileum tissue, obtained around 50 days after transplant. This receptor was taken from a human patient who received an intestinal transplant, so some T cells may come from the graft donor. This chain joins TRBV6-1 and TRBJ1-1; 8 bases map to TRBD1. CDR3 in amino acids: CASSEVRTGRGGAFF. The CDR3 DNA reads as TGTGCCAGCAGTGAAGTGAGGACAGGGAGGGGGGGAGCTTTCTTT.